These 17 T cell receptor beta chains were sequenced from one sample in a study of breast tumors, draining lymph nodes, adjacent tissues. TCRdb fed the multiplex PCR reads into MiXCR, producing one record per CDR3 protein. The sample shows about 130,000 distinct CDR3 sequences, approximately 20% of them seen only once. Samples came from axillary lymph nodes draining the breast cancer. Input material: axillary lymph node tissue. These receptors all stem from a female donor with breast cancer. Some clones in this sample may be carry-over from other donors' samples.

This clonotype was observed many times. The chain has TRBV7-6 and TRBJ2-1; no clear D gene. The CDR3 is 14 amino acids. Per germline, CDR1 SGHVS and CDR2 FNYEAQ. The V and J ends lost 1 base and 5 bases respectively, with 9 bases between them. CDR3 sequence: CASSLGGFNNEQFF. CDR3 sequence (DNA): TGTGCCAGCAGCTTAGGTGGTTTCAACAATGAGCAGTTCTTC.

This clonotype was counted many times. This sequence joins TRBV20-1 and TRBJ2-5; 11 bases align to TRBD2. Germline V CDR1 and CDR2: DFQATT, SNEGSKA (reference sequence). The CDR3 contains 14 residues. Trimming cost V 5 bases and J 2 bases; bases outside gene matches: 4. This CDR3 reads CSALTSGAQETQYF. In nucleotides, the CDR3 is TGCAGTGCTCTGACTAGCGGGGCACAAGAGACCCAGTACTTC.

At least ten counts were recorded for this clonotype. This chain uses TRBV12-3 or TRBV12-4 with TRBJ1-2; the D gene is possibly TRBD1 (6 bases). Trimming left V 6 bases short and J 4 bases short, with 15 bases between. This CDR3 region has 14 residues. In DNA form, the CDR3 reads TGTGCCAGCAGGCCTTCGGGGGCCAGCTATGGCTACACCTTC. This gives the protein CASRPSGASYGYTF.

With regard to this clonotype: A single base separates this from a much larger clone, so it may be a read error. The chain has TRBV20-1 and TRBJ2-3, with D unclear. TRBJ1-5 matches the DNA end more closely, so the J call is doubtful. Looked up from germline, CDR1 is DFQATT and CDR2 is SNEGSKA (reference sequence). The CDR3 loop spans 11 amino acids. CDR3 amino acids: CSAQIPDTQHF. The DNA for the CDR3 is TGCAGTGCTCAGATACCAGATACGCAGCATTTT.

This clonotype was seen repeatedly, ten times or more. This chain connects TRBV30 to TRBJ2-5; perhaps D is TRBD1 or TRBD2 (5 bases each). The V gene lost 6 bases and the J gene lost 7 bases, with 15 bases spanning the gap. The germline V gene encodes CDR1 GTSNPN and CDR2 SVGIG (reference sequence). This CDR3 comprises 12 residues. The CDR3 spells CACWDPGRTQYF. The CDR3 bases are TGTGCCTGCTGGGACCCCGGGCGGACCCAGTACTTC.

This clonotype showed up many times. The chain has TRBV2 and TRBJ2-1, with TRBD1 matching over 10 bases. Trimming removed 5 bases from V and 5 bases from J; junction bases left unmatched: 9. The CDR3 consists of 16 residues. Germline CDR1 and CDR2: SNHLY and FYNNEI. CDR3 in amino acids: CASSTRTGGNHNEQFF. The CDR3 nucleotides read TGTGCCAGCAGTACCAGGACAGGGGGGAACCACAATGAGCAGTTCTTC.

This clonotype has a handful of counts. The genes are TRBV27 and TRBJ2-1; TRBD2 agrees at 16 bases. The CDR3 consists of 18 residues. V lost 5 bases and J lost 10; bases outside the gene matches: 14. Germline CDR1 is MNHEY and CDR2 is SMNVEV (reference sequence). The CDR3 coding sequence is TGTGCCAGCAGTAAAAATACCCTGGGACTAGCGGGAGGGGGGGAGCAGTTCTTC. Translation gives CASSKNTLGLAGGGEQFF.

The sample holds a few counts of this clonotype. This rearrangement joins TRBV29-1 to TRBJ2-4, with 9 bases lining up with TRBD1. The CDR3 consists of 13 residues. Per the germline V gene, CDR1 is SQVTM and CDR2 is ANQGSEA. V lost 7 bases and J lost 8; bases outside the gene matches: 9. The CDR3 sequence: CSARQGVGDIQYF. CDR3 bases: TGCAGCGCAAGACAGGGGGTGGGGGACATTCAGTACTTC.

On this clonotype itself: Being one base from a much bigger clone, this may be a read error. V is TRBV30 and J is TRBJ2-1; TRBD1 is a possible D gene (6 bases). CDR1 is GTSNPN, CDR2 SVGIG, per germline (reference sequence). CDR3 length: 13 amino acids. V was trimmed by 0 bases and J by 5 bases, leaving 8 bases between them. CDR3 in DNA: TGTGCCTGGAGTGTAACAGGGCACAATGAGCAGTTCTTC. It encodes CAWSVTGHNEQFF.

This clonotype was counted many times. The chain uses TRBV29-1 and TRBJ1-2, with 8 nucleotides matching TRBD1. The CDR3 runs to 11 residues. Germline trimming cut 2 bases from V and 8 bases from J; bases unmatched to any gene: 1. From germline, CDR1 is SQVTM and CDR2 ANQGSEA. The chain's CDR3 is CSVEQGAGYTF. The CDR3 coding sequence is TGCAGCGTTGAACAGGGGGCGGGCTACACCTTC. The full variable domain, in which reference TRBV29-1 and TRBJ1-2 provide the parts outside the CDR3, is SAVISQKPSRDICQRGTSLTIQCQVDSQVTMMFWYRQQPGQSLTLIATANQGSEATYESGFVIDKFPISRPNLTFSTLTVSNMSPEDSSIYLCSVEQGAGYTFGSGTRLTVV.

With respect to this clonotype: A much larger clone lies a single base off, so this may be a read error. The chain is built from TRBV5-1 and TRBJ2-3; D might be TRBD2 (5 bases). CDR3 size: 19 residues. CDR1 is SGHRS, CDR2 YFSETQ, per germline. The V end was cut by 2 bases, the J end by 2 bases, with 24 bases between. CDR3 sequence (DNA): TGCGCCAGCAGCTTTCCGGAGGAGGCGAAGGATTTTCTCACAGATACGCAGTATTTT. Its protein product is CASSFPEEAKDFLTDTQYF.

This clonotype has a handful of counts. The chain has TRBV28 and TRBJ2-1, with D maybe TRBD1 (6 bases). CDR3 length: 13 amino acids. Germline CDR1 and CDR2: MDHEN and SYDVKM. Between the trimmed V and J ends, which lost 6 bases and 5 bases, there was a span of 11 bases. Here the CDR3 reads CASRPQGNNEQFF. In DNA form, the CDR3 reads TGTGCCAGCAGACCCCAGGGGAACAATGAGCAGTTCTTC.

This clonotype has at least ten counts. The rearrangement links TRBV12-3 or TRBV12-4 to TRBJ2-7; TRBD2 might be the D (5 bases). Trimming removed 2 bases from V and 4 bases from J, with 15 bases in between. The CDR3 is 15 residues long. The CDR3 region is CASSLIREESYEQYF. The DNA for the CDR3 is TGTGCCAGCAGTTTAATCCGGGAAGAATCGTACGAGCAGTACTTC.

CDR3 sequence (DNA): TGTGCCAGCTCACCACCCGGGACGCCTAATGAAAAACTGTTTTTT. It is translated as CASSPPGTPNEKLFF. This rearrangement joins TRBV18 to TRBJ1-4, with D perhaps matching TRBD1 (5 bases). Trimming took 0 bases from V and 3 from J, leaving 8 bases between them. CDR1 KGHSH and CDR2 LQKENI come from the germline V gene. This CDR3 is built from 15 residues.

The chain couples TRBV18 to TRBJ2-3; 9 nucleotides align to TRBD1. Trimming took 6 bases from V and 4 from J; bases not matched to a gene: 11. Germline values: CDR1 KGHSH, CDR2 LQKENI. The CDR3 extends over 16 amino acids. DNA of the CDR3: TGTGCCAGCTCCCTGGGGACAGGGAGTGGTTCAGATACGCAGTATTTT. It codes for CASSLGTGSGSDTQYF.

Many counts were recorded for this clonotype. This chain connects TRBV7-2 to TRBJ2-3; no firm D call. CDR1 is SGHTA and CDR2 is FQGNSA in the germline V gene. The V gene lost 2 bases and the J gene lost 2 bases, with 8 bases spanning the gap. This CDR3 contains 14 residues. The CDR3 DNA sequence: TGTGCCAGCAGCTTAAGCTCTTACACAGATACGCAGTATTTT. This sequence encodes CASSLSSYTDTQYF.

This clonotype was counted only a few times. V gene TRBV9 combines with J gene TRBJ2-7, with a possible D match to TRBD1 (6 bases). V was pared by 0 bases and J by 5 bases, with 15 bases between. The CDR3 length is 15 residues. The V gene's germline CDR1 is SGDLS and CDR2 YYNGEE. The CDR3: CASSVGDMEVHEQYF. DNA for the CDR3: TGTGCCAGCAGCGTAGGGGACATGGAGGTCCACGAGCAGTACTTC.